This T cell receptor beta chain was found in a study of shared clonotypes between healthy human individuals. Overall study findings and caveats: A limitation of the genetic and exposure-history diversity represented arose from few donors.

Of note for this clone: Its antigen is not known.

The data were produced by immunoSEQ multiplex PCR, yet TCRdb's version contains in-frame clones alone and is incomplete. The sample lists more than 1.2 million clones, 98% to 99% occurring once. The sequence derives from a man younger than 45 in good health. Material for sequencing was naive CD4+ T cells sorted from blood. The subset: CD45RA+ positively selected.

CDR3 region: CAWSRKASGSTDTQYF. CDR3 nucleotide sequence: TGTGCCTGGAGTAGGAAGGCTAGCGGGAGTACAGATACGCAGTATTTT. The rearrangement uses TRBV30 and TRBJ2-3; 10 nucleotides line up with TRBD2. The CDR3 is 16 amino acids. Germline V gives CDR1 GTSNPN, CDR2 SVGIG (reference sequence). V was clipped by 2 bases and J by 3 bases; unmatched bases: 8.